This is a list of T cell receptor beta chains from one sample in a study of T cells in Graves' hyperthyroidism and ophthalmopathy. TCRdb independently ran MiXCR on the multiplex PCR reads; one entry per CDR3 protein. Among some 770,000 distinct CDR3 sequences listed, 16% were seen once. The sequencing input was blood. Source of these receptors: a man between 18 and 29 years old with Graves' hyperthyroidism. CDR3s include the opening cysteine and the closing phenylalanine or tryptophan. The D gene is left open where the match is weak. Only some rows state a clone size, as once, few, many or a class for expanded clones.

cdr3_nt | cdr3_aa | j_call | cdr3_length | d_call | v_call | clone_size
TGCAGCGGGGGGACAGGGAACTATGGCTACACCTTC | CSGGTGNYGYTF | TRBJ1-2 | 12 | TRBD1 | TRBV29-1 | -
TGTGCCAGCAGTTTGAGCGGGAGTAGCGACGAGCAGTACTTC | CASSLSGSSDEQYF | TRBJ2-7 | 14 | TRBD2 | TRBV27 | -
TGCAGTGCTGAACTGTACAGGGTGAGCTCCTACAATGAGCAGTTCTTC | CSAELYRVSSYNEQFF | TRBJ2-1 | 16 | - | TRBV20-1 | few
TGTGCCAGCAGTTTGGGGTCCGGGGGCTACACCTTC | CASSLGSGGYTF | TRBJ1-2 | 12 | - | TRBV12-3/TRBV12-4 | -
TGCAGTGTTCCCCCCCCTCTTATCGTGGGAGAAGGGACCCAGTACTTC | CSVPPPLIVGEGTQYF | TRBJ2-5 | 16 | - | TRBV20-1 | few
TGCAGCGTTGAAGTGGCGGGAGGGGCAATCTACGAGCAGTACTTC | CSVEVAGGAIYEQYF | TRBJ2-7 | 15 | TRBD2 | TRBV29-1 | many
TGCGCCAGCAGCAGGTACAGGGCCGGCACAGATACGCAGTATTTT | CASSRYRAGTDTQYF | TRBJ2-3 | 15 | - | TRBV5-1 | many
TGTGCCAGCAGACGTATCGGCTCCTACGAGCAGTACTTC | CASRRIGSYEQYF | TRBJ2-7 | 13 | - | TRBV6-2/TRBV6-3 | -
TGTGCCACCAGCAGCTCGGGACAGGGGGCGCTTGGGGCCAACGTCCTGACTTTC | CATSSSGQGALGANVLTF | TRBJ2-6 | 18 | TRBD1 | TRBV15 | few
TGTGCCAGCAGTTACTCCTTGACAGGGGGACATGGCTACACCTTC | CASSYSLTGGHGYTF | TRBJ1-2 | 15 | TRBD1 | TRBV6-5 | few
TGTGCCGGCGGCCGGCGCGGTTCACCCCTCCACTTT | CAGGRRGSPLHF | TRBJ1-6 | 12 | - | TRBV30 | many
TGTGCCAGCATTAAATGGGCAGAGATGGGCTACACCTTC | CASIKWAEMGYTF | TRBJ1-2 | 13 | - | TRBV2 | many
TGTGCCATCAGTGGGGCTAGCGGGAGCTACGAGCAGTACTTC | CAISGASGSYEQYF | TRBJ2-7 | 14 | TRBD2 | TRBV10-3 | -
TGTGCCAGCAACATATATCGAGGGACTAGCGGATTCACAGATACGCAGTATTTT | CASNIYRGTSGFTDTQYF | TRBJ2-3 | 18 | TRBD2 | TRBV7-2 | -
TGTGCCAGCAAACGGGACGGGGAGCTGTTTTTT | CASKRDGELFF | TRBJ2-2 | 11 | - | TRBV12-3/TRBV12-4 | few
TGTGCCAGCAGTTTATCGCCTTATTTCTCCTACAATGAGCAGTTCTTC | CASSLSPYFSYNEQFF | TRBJ2-1 | 16 | - | TRBV27 | many
TGCGCCAGCAGGTCTGACGCATACTCCTACGAGCAGTACTTC | CASRSDAYSYEQYF | TRBJ2-7 | 14 | - | TRBV5-1 | few
TGTGCCAGCAGTGAAGCCGAGCGGCAGTACAATGAGCAGTTCTTC | CASSEAERQYNEQFF | TRBJ2-1 | 15 | - | TRBV6-1 | -
TGCAGCGTTGTCTCGCCTACGTCCTACGAGCAGTACTTC | CSVVSPTSYEQYF | TRBJ2-7 | 13 | - | TRBV29-1 | many
TGTGCCACCAGCAGACCCGACGGAACTAATGAAAAACTGTTTTTT | CATSRPDGTNEKLFF | TRBJ1-4 | 15 | - | TRBV15 | -
TGTGCCAGCCGGGGACTAGCGGGAGTGAGCACCGGGGAGCTGTTTTTT | CASRGLAGVSTGELFF | TRBJ2-2 | 16 | TRBD2 | TRBV6-9 | -
TGTGCCAGCACCCCAGTGGGGGGCTCCTATAATTCACCCCTCCACTTT | CASTPVGGSYNSPLHF | TRBJ1-6 | 16 | - | TRBV7-8 | many
TGCAGCGTTATAAGAGCAGATACGCAGTATTTT | CSVIRADTQYF | TRBJ2-3 | 11 | - | TRBV29-1 | -
TGTGCCAGCAGTTTAGCGGGCGGGACTCCTAATGAGCAGTTCTTC | CASSLAGGTPNEQFF | TRBJ2-1 | 15 | - | TRBV27 | -
TGTGCCTGGAGTTGGAACCTATTAGAGACCCAGTACTTC | CAWSWNLLETQYF | TRBJ2-5 | 13 | - | TRBV30 | many
TGCAGTGCCGGAGACTACCCGAACCGCTACGAGCAGTACTTC | CSAGDYPNRYEQYF | TRBJ2-7 | 14 | - | TRBV20-1 | -
TGTGCCAGCAATCGACAGGGGTCTAGCACAGATACGCAGTATTTT | CASNRQGSSTDTQYF | TRBJ2-3 | 15 | TRBD1 | TRBV6-2/TRBV6-3 | few
TGTGCCAGCAGTGACAGCTCCTCCACAGATACGCAGTATTTT | CASSDSSSTDTQYF | TRBJ2-3 | 14 | - | TRBV2 | few
TGTGCCAGCAGCCCCCGCGGGACAGCCCGCTACGAGCAGTACTTC | CASSPRGTARYEQYF | TRBJ2-7 | 15 | - | TRBV9 | -
TGTGCCAGCAGCGAAGCGGGAGGGCCCAGCAATGAGCAGTTCTTC | CASSEAGGPSNEQFF | TRBJ2-1 | 15 | TRBD2 | TRBV9 | few
TGTGCCAGCTCACAGGGGTTCTCTGGGGCCAACGTCCTGACTTTC | CASSQGFSGANVLTF | TRBJ2-6 | 15 | - | TRBV18 | many
TGTGCCAGCAGCTCCAAGATAAACTATGGCTACACCTTC | CASSSKINYGYTF | TRBJ1-2 | 13 | - | TRBV7-6 | -
TGTGCCAGCAGCTTAGATCGGGGCCGGACCCAGTACTTC | CASSLDRGRTQYF | TRBJ2-5 | 13 | - | TRBV11-2 | many
TGTGCCAGCGGGGACTCCGGGGGTAATGAAAAACTGTTTTTT | CASGDSGGNEKLFF | TRBJ1-4 | 14 | - | TRBV12-3/TRBV12-4 | many
TGTGCCAGCAGCAGCATCGGACTAGCGGGGGCCTACGAGCAGTACTTC | CASSSIGLAGAYEQYF | TRBJ2-7 | 16 | TRBD2 | TRBV7-9 | -
TGTGCCAGTAGTATAGACGCCCTGCGGTCCTCCTACAATGAGCAGTTCTTC | CASSIDALRSSYNEQFF | TRBJ2-1 | 17 | - | TRBV19 | -
TGTGCCAGCACTCGCCCCATCGGCATCTCTGGAAACACCATATATTTT | CASTRPIGISGNTIYF | TRBJ1-3 | 16 | - | TRBV12-3/TRBV12-4 | few
TGTGCCAGCAGTGAAGTTAGGAGGGTACGCAATCAGCCCCAGCATTTT | CASSEVRRVRNQPQHF | TRBJ1-5 | 16 | - | TRBV2 | few
TGTGCCAGCAGCCCGGAGGGGACAGACCGCTACGAGCAGTACTTC | CASSPEGTDRYEQYF | TRBJ2-7 | 15 | - | TRBV6-2/TRBV6-3 | -
TGTGCCGGCAGTTTATTTGTAGCGGGGGCAGTCAATGAGCAGTTCTTC | CAGSLFVAGAVNEQFF | TRBJ2-1 | 16 | TRBD2 | TRBV28 | few
TGCGCCAGCAGCTGGGGGACTAGCGGATCCTACAATGAGCAGTTCTTC | CASSWGTSGSYNEQFF | TRBJ2-1 | 16 | TRBD2 | TRBV5-1 | -